A single sample is the source of the 3 T cell receptor beta chains below, sequenced in a study of cytotoxic CD8 clonotypes in ibrutinib-treated CLL. TCRdb's table, derived via immunoSEQ multiplex PCR, lists solely in-frame clones and lacks some. The table lists 110,000 to 150,000 clones, 75% to 85% of them singletons. The source was PBMCs, collected after 12 months of ibrutinib treatment. These receptors were collected from a human donor with chronic lymphocytic leukemia.

This rearrangement joins TRBV19 to TRBJ1-2; D possibly corresponds to TRBD1 (6 bases). The CDR3 is made up of 13 amino acids. V lost 4 bases and J 3 bases, leaving 9 bases between the germline ends. Germline CDR1 and CDR2: LNHDA and SQIVND (reference sequence). The CDR3 DNA reads as TGTGCCAGTAGTACTAACAGGGACTATGGCTACACCTTC. This sequence encodes CASSTNRDYGYTF.

The chain uses TRBV7-6 and TRBJ1-5; D may be TRBD1 (5 bases). The V end lost 5 bases, the J end lost 8 bases, and 19 bases lay between the germline ends. The CDR3 contains 15 residues. CDR1 SGHVS and CDR2 FNYEAQ come from the germline V gene. CDR3 amino acids: CASSATGGISEPQHF. The CDR3, as DNA: TGTGCCAGCAGCGCAACCGGGGGGATATCAGAGCCCCAGCATTTT.

The genes are TRBV10-1 and TRBJ1-1; tentatively, D is TRBD1 (6 bases). The germline V gene has CDR1 WNHNN and CDR2 SYGVQD (reference sequence). There are 13 residues in the CDR3. Trimming cost V 0 bases and J 11 bases, with 13 bases left between them. The CDR3 spells CASSESIQGSAFF. In nucleotides, the CDR3 is TGCGCCAGCAGTGAGTCGATCCAGGGGTCGGCTTTCTTT.